This passage covers 13 T cell receptor beta chains from one sample sequenced in a study of a mutant IDH1 vaccine in newly diagnosed glioma (dated by TCRdb to about 2021). The method behind the library was the immunoSEQ multiplex PCR assay. TCRdb stores this immuneACCESS table with in-frame sequences only. Part of the clones is absent; in the studies checked, under half of the shortfall reflects unresolved V genes, and no reason is known for the rest. This sample holds about 83,000 clones; 75% to 85% were observed only once. About 5.7% of the sample is taken by the ten largest. Taken with the paper, the label for time point translates to: week 47, end of study. Every vaccine dose consisted of 300 ug of a 20-mer mutant IDH1 peptide in Montanide, administered subcutaneously together with topical imiquimod. For these TCRs, the target antigens are not known. Sequenced here: PBMCs, sampled from a glioma patient whose treatment included an IDH1 peptide vaccine. The origin of the receptors is a man in his forties or fifties with glioma.

V and J are TRBV11-2 and TRBJ2-1, with 7 positions matching TRBD1. The CDR3 length is 14 residues. V trimming: 3 bases; J trimming: 7 bases; junction bases outside the gene matches: 6. Germline values: CDR1 SGHAT, CDR2 FQNNGV. CDR3: CASSLAGGTNEQFF. The CDR3 nucleotides read TGTGCCAGCAGCTTGGCAGGGGGTACGAATGAGCAGTTCTTC. The whole variable domain, remainder taken from reference TRBV11-2 and TRBJ2-1, is EAGVAQSPRYKIIEKRQSVAFWCNPISGHATLYWYQQILGQGPKLLIQFQNNGVVDDSQLPKDRFSAERLKGVDSTLKIQPAKLEDSAVYLCASSLAGGTNEQFFGPGTRLTVL.

This chain connects TRBV19 to TRBJ1-5; no definite D call. The CDR3 consists of 15 residues. The germline V gene has CDR1 LNHDA and CDR2 SQIVND (reference sequence). V lost 2 bases and J 3 bases, leaving 11 bases between the germline ends. As DNA, the CDR3 is TGTGCCAGTAGTATAAGGAGCAGCCCCAATCAGCCCCAGCATTTT. Translating it yields CASSIRSSPNQPQHF.

The chain's CDR3 is CASTSPWTAYEQYF. The CDR3 coding sequence is TGTGCCAGCACCTCACCATGGACGGCCTACGAGCAGTACTTC. The rearrangement uses TRBV6-6 and TRBJ2-7; D not certain. The V gene's germline CDR1 is MNHNY and CDR2 SVGAGI (reference sequence). Trimming removed 7 bases from V and 2 bases from J, with 15 bases in between. The CDR3 extends over 14 amino acids.

This chain uses TRBV5-4 with TRBJ2-1; no clear D. The CDR3 totals 14 residues. Trimming cost V 0 bases and J 7 bases, with 11 bases left between them. Germline V CDR1 and CDR2: SGHNT, YYREEE (reference sequence). The CDR3 coding sequence is TGTGCCAGCAGCTTGGCGGGCGGCTTGAATGAGCAGTTCTTC. Protein: CASSLAGGLNEQFF.

V gene TRBV18 combines with J gene TRBJ2-1, with 10 bases matching TRBD2. Trimming removed 0 bases from V and 8 bases from J; junction bases left unmatched: 7. Germline V lookup: CDR1 KGHSH, CDR2 LQKENI. This CDR3 is built from 16 residues. CDR3 coding DNA: TGTGCCAGCTCACCACCAAGCGGGAGGGTTTCCGATGAGCAGTTCTTC. Protein: CASSPPSGRVSDEQFF.

This chain links TRBV6-5 with TRBJ1-2; D is possibly TRBD1 (5 bases). In germline, CDR1 is MNHEY, CDR2 SVGAGI. Trimming removed 2 bases at V and 7 bases at J, with 11 bases between. The CDR3 is 13 residues long. For the CDR3, the DNA is TGTGCCAGCAGTTACGCCCAGGGCTTTGGCTACACCTTC. Translated: CASSYAQGFGYTF.

This rearrangement joins TRBV6-1 to TRBJ1-1; D is undetermined. Trimming took off 3 bases at V and 10 bases at J, with 12 bases between the two ends. This CDR3 region has 12 residues. CDR1 is MNHNS and CDR2 is SASEGT in the germline V gene. Written as DNA, the CDR3 is TGTGCCAGCAGTGACAACGGCCGGGGAGCTTTCTTT. This encodes CASSDNGRGAFF.

The chain is built from TRBV6-1 and TRBJ1-6; 8 nucleotides align to TRBD1. The germline gives CDR1 MNHNS, CDR2 SASEGT. The CDR3 covers 16 residues. The ends lost 0 bases at V and 6 bases at J; junction bases unmatched: 4. The CDR3 region is CASSEAQGAGNSPLHF. In nucleotides, the CDR3 is TGTGCCAGCAGTGAAGCGCAGGGGGCTGGTAATTCACCCCTCCACTTT.

The J gene is TRBJ2-7, the V gene TRBV7-2, with 9 nucleotides matching TRBD1. V lost 2 bases and J lost 6; bases outside the gene matches: 8. The CDR3 has 15 amino acids. Germline CDR1 reads SGHTA; CDR2 reads FQGNSA. The CDR3 loop reads CASSLLGTGKGEQYF. The DNA of the CDR3 is TGTGCCAGCAGCTTACTGGGGACAGGGAAGGGCGAGCAGTACTTC.

The rearrangement joins TRBV6-1 to TRBJ2-5; either TRBD1 or TRBD2 may supply D (5 bases each). CDR1 and CDR2 from the germline V gene are MNHNS and SASEGT. Trimming cost V 6 bases and J 4 bases, with 12 bases left between them. CDR3 length equals 13 residues. The DNA for the CDR3 is TGTGCCAGCAGCTTCGGGGCGATAGAGACCCAGTACTTC. It translates to CASSFGAIETQYF.

In this sample, this clone turned up a few times. The chain uses TRBV19 and TRBJ2-7, with 10 bases fitting TRBD1. V lost 4 bases to trimming and J lost 4 bases; unmatched junction nucleotides: 4. Germline V gene data show CDR1 as LNHDA and CDR2 as SQIVND (reference sequence). There are 14 residues in the CDR3. The CDR3 DNA sequence: TGTGCCAGTAGTACCGGGACAGGGGATTACGAGCAGTACTTC. Translation gives CASSTGTGDYEQYF. Based on the CDR3 plus reference TRBV19 and TRBJ2-7, the full variable domain is DGGITQSPKYLFRKEGQNVTLSCEQNLNHDAMYWYRQDPGQGLRLIYYSQIVNDFQKGDIAEGYSVSREKKESFPLTVTSAQKNPTAFYLCASSTGTGDYEQYFGPGTRLTVT.

The CDR3 DNA sequence: TGTGCCAGCAGCCAAGATTGGGGGGGCAATGAAAAACTGTTTTTT. It translates to CASSQDWGGNEKLFF. The genes are TRBV14 and TRBJ1-4, with D possibly being TRBD1 (6 bases). The V and J ends lost 0 bases and 5 bases respectively, with 10 bases between them. Germline CDR1 is SGHDN and CDR2 is FVKESK. CDR3 length: 15 residues.

The genes are TRBV5-1 and TRBJ1-2; the D gene is possibly TRBD1 (6 bases). Germline CDR1 and CDR2: SGHRS and YFSETQ. The CDR3 runs to 14 residues. V lost 1 base and J lost 8, with 15 bases in between. For the CDR3, the DNA is TGCGCCAGCAGCTTGTACAGGGACCTTTACGGCTACACCTTC. Translated: CASSLYRDLYGYTF. Based on the CDR3 plus reference TRBV5-1 and TRBJ1-2, the full variable domain is KAGVTQTPRYLIKTRGQQVTLSCSPISGHRSVSWYQQTPGQGLQFLFEYFSETQRNKGNFPGRFSGRQFSNSRSEMNVSTLELGDSALYLCASSLYRDLYGYTFGSGTRLTVV.